This T cell receptor beta chain was recorded in a study of technical replicates of blood from a few donors. Produced via immunoSEQ multiplex PCR; TCRdb's table is partial and in-frame only. Of 66,000 or so clones in the sample, approximately 90% were seen once. Germline assignment: CDR1 LNHDA and CDR2 SQIVND (reference sequence). The CDR3 is 16 residues long. Trimming pared 9 bases from V and 1 base from J, leaving 16 bases between. This chain connects TRBV19 to TRBJ1-6; D gene unclear. This receptor was taken from a human donor in good health. Some clones in this sample may be carry-over from other donors' samples. Specimen: PBMCs. In DNA, the CDR3 is TGTGCCAGCTCACCCGCCCAGAGGTCCTATAATTCACCCCTCCACTTT. Its protein is CASSPAQRSYNSPLHF.